Each of the 27 T cell receptor beta chains below was sequenced from the same sample in a study of regulatory T cells in long-lasting Graves disease. The time point here: newly diagnosed GD, antithyroid drugs for less than 3 months. The authors made the TCR library using RNA they extracted from PBMCs. For TCR beta, libraries came from iRepertoire HTBI primers and Arm-PCR of CDR3 regions. TCRdb reprocessed the multiplex PCR reads via MiXCR and lists one record per CDR3 protein. The repertoire holds approximately 460,000 distinct CDR3 sequences, about a sixth seen once, with about 10% in the top ten. The sample was also linked to a second study, of T cells in Graves' hyperthyroidism and ophthalmopathy.

The source material was peripheral blood mononuclear cells (PBMCs), sampled at new diagnosis, from a patient treated with antithyroid drugs. Every receptor here comes from a woman in her 30s with Graves disease.

This clonotype has at least ten counts. The CDR3 nucleotides read TGTGCCAGCAGTGAAGAATATAACTATGGCTACACCTTC. Translated: CASSEEYNYGYTF. V gene TRBV2 combines with J gene TRBJ1-2; D is ambiguous. This CDR3 is built from 13 residues. Germline lookup yields CDR1 SNHLY and CDR2 FYNNEI. The V end was cut by 1 base, the J end by 1 base, with 4 bases between.

At least ten counts were recorded for this clonotype. The rearrangement uses TRBV30 and TRBJ2-7; 9 nucleotides line up with TRBD2. This CDR3 has 13 amino acids. V shed 0 bases and J 4 bases; nucleotides not matched to a gene: 1. CDR1 is GTSNPN, CDR2 SVGIG, per germline (reference sequence). In nucleotides, the CDR3 is TGTGCCTGGAGTGTAGCGGGAGGTTACGAGCAGTACTTC. Its translation is CAWSVAGGYEQYF.

This clonotype turned up a few times. The chain employs TRBV3-1 and TRBJ1-5; no clear D. V lost 2 bases, J lost 6 bases, and 14 bases lay in between. This CDR3 comprises 15 residues. CDR1 and CDR2 from the germline V gene are LGHDT and YNNKEL (reference sequence). In nucleotides, the CDR3 is TGTGCCAGCAGCCAATCCTCGGCCCAAAGTCAGCCCCAGCATTTT. Its protein is CASSQSSAQSQPQHF.

This clonotype was seen ten or more times. The chain employs TRBV6-1 and TRBJ2-5; a weak D match, TRBD2 (5 bases). The CDR3 loop spans 12 amino acids. Germline-derived CDR1 and CDR2 are MNHNS and SASEGT. V was shortened by 7 bases and J by 6 bases, with 12 bases between the two germline ends. As DNA, the CDR3 is TGTGCCAGCACGGGGTACCTCAAGACCCAGTACTTC. It specifies CASTGYLKTQYF.

The sample holds many counts of this clonotype. The V gene is TRBV7-2, the J gene TRBJ2-7, with D perhaps TRBD1 (6 bases). V lost 5 bases and J lost 0, with 17 bases in between. Germline V gene lookup returns CDR1 SGHTA and CDR2 FQGNSA. The CDR3 is 16 amino acids. The CDR3 here is CASSVGGGHASYEQYF. As DNA, the CDR3 is TGTGCCAGCAGCGTTGGGGGCGGCCATGCCTCCTACGAGCAGTACTTC.

This clonotype was detected many times. The rearrangement uses TRBV5-4 and TRBJ2-3; no firm D call. Germline V gene lookup returns CDR1 SGHNT and CDR2 YYREEE (reference sequence). Deletions cut 0 bases from V and 0 bases from J, with 14 bases between. CDR3 length: 17 residues. CDR3: CASSLDGLDSSTDTQYF. CDR3 DNA sequence: TGTGCCAGCAGCTTGGACGGTCTAGATTCTAGCACAGATACGCAGTATTTT.

This clonotype has at least ten counts. The chain has TRBV3-1 and TRBJ2-1; D may correspond to TRBD1 or TRBD2 (6 bases each). The CDR3 spans 12 residues. Trimming pared 7 bases from V and 10 bases from J, leaving 14 bases between. CDR1 and CDR2 from the germline V gene are LGHDT and YNNKEL (reference sequence). CDR3 protein: CASTRKGGEQFF. DNA for the CDR3: TGTGCCAGCACCAGGAAAGGGGGGGAGCAGTTCTTC.

This clonotype appeared many times. The V call is TRBV29-1, the J call TRBJ1-3; a possible D gene is TRBD1 (5 bases). The CDR3 spans 14 residues. Germline V gene lookup returns CDR1 SQVTM and CDR2 ANQGSEA. With 2 bases removed from V and 5 bases from J, the gap between germline ends came to 13 bases. The CDR3 DNA follows: TGCAGCGTTGAATCGGGCAGGGCAAGAAACACCATATATTTT. Translation gives CSVESGRARNTIYF.

The table lists this clonotype with many counts. The chain recombines TRBV12-3 or TRBV12-4 with TRBJ1-2; D not certain. CDR3 length equals 14 residues. V gave up 6 bases and J gave up 5 bases, with 16 bases separating them. CDR3 residues: CASSFSGSYYGYTF. The CDR3 DNA reads as TGTGCCAGCAGCTTTTCGGGTTCTTATTATGGCTACACCTTC.

This clonotype was picked up many times. The chain uses TRBV20-1 and TRBJ2-7; 9 nucleotides match TRBD2. Trimming cost V 0 bases and J 4 bases; bases outside gene matches: 7. Per germline, CDR1 DFQATT and CDR2 SNEGSKA (reference sequence). This CDR3 is built from 15 residues. Here the CDR3 DNA reads TGCAGTGCTAGAGAATCGAGCGGGAGGTCGTACGAGCAGTACTTC. The encoded protein is CSARESSGRSYEQYF.

This clonotype was counted many times. The chain has TRBV12-3 or TRBV12-4 and TRBJ1-5, with D uncertain. This CDR3 is 15 amino acids long. V gave up 3 bases and J gave up 0 bases, with 9 bases separating them. Written as DNA, the CDR3 is TGTGCCAGCAGTTTGGGTTTGTATAGCAATCAGCCCCAGCATTTT. This translates into CASSLGLYSNQPQHF.

This clonotype showed up just a few times. CDR3 nucleotide sequence: TGTGCCAGCAGCGTAGCCAGGGCAGGATCACCCCTCCACTTT. This gives the protein CASSVARAGSPLHF. The rearrangement links TRBV9 to TRBJ1-6, with D possibly being TRBD1 (5 bases). The CDR3 has 14 amino acids. CDR1 SGDLS and CDR2 YYNGEE come from the germline V gene. With 0 bases removed from V and 10 bases from J, the gap between germline ends came to 11 bases.

The CDR3 nucleotides read TGTGCCAGCAGCTTAGAGAACAGGGGAGGGACCCAGTACTTC. It codes for CASSLENRGGTQYF. The chain recombines TRBV11-2 with TRBJ2-5; perhaps TRBD1 as D (7 bases). Germline V CDR1 and CDR2: SGHAT, FQNNGV. This CDR3 is built from 14 residues. Trimming took 0 bases from V and 7 from J, leaving 12 bases between them.

This chain connects TRBV19 to TRBJ2-5; 8 bases fit TRBD1. Gene TRBJ2-1 matches the end of the DNA better, so the J call may be wrong. The CDR3 loop spans 15 amino acids. Germline V lookup: CDR1 LNHDA, CDR2 SQIVND (reference sequence). DNA for the CDR3: TGTGCCAGTACCAAGAGACAGGGGATGAACAATGAGCAGTTCTTC. This codes for CASTKRQGMNNEQFF.

The chain carries TRBV11-2 and TRBJ2-5, with TRBD2 matching over 7 bases. Germline V gene data show CDR1 as SGHAT and CDR2 as FQNNGV. The J segment lost 1 base and the V segment lost 5 bases, leaving 19 bases of the junction unmatched. CDR3 length: 19 residues. The CDR3, as DNA: TGTGCCAGCAGCCCAAGACTAGCCGGAAGGGTTAACCCCCAAGAGACCCAGTACTTC. Amino acid sequence: CASSPRLAGRVNPQETQYF.

In its sample, this clonotype was seen many times. The J gene is TRBJ2-1, the V gene TRBV20-1, with a tentative D call TRBD2 (7 bases). V shed 2 bases and J shed 6 bases, with 11 bases lying between them. This CDR3 spans 13 amino acids. Germline CDR1 is DFQATT and CDR2 is SNEGSKA (reference sequence). Written as DNA, the CDR3 is TGCAGTGCTAGAAGGGGGGGTAGCAATGAGCAGTTCTTC. Translating gives CSARRGGSNEQFF.

This clonotype showed up just a few times. V gene TRBV10-3 combines with J gene TRBJ2-7; TRBD2 aligns across 8 bases. Looked up from germline, CDR1 is ENHRY and CDR2 is SYGVKD. The CDR3 has 14 amino acids. V was pared by 3 bases and J by 3 bases, with 4 bases of the junction left unmatched. In DNA form, the CDR3 reads TGTGCCATCAGTGACGGGGGGGGAGGCTACGAGCAGTACTTC. Encoded protein: CAISDGGGGYEQYF.

In this sample, this clonotype turned up many times. This chain links TRBV11-2 with TRBJ2-3; the match to TRBD1 covers 8 bases. The CDR3 length is 14 residues. V lost 1 base and J lost 6; bases outside the gene matches: 3. Germline loops: CDR1 SGHAT, CDR2 FQNNGV. The CDR3 nucleotides are TGTGCCAGCAGCTTAGGGACAGGGTTCGATACGCAGTATTTT. This sequence encodes CASSLGTGFDTQYF. Based on the CDR3 plus reference TRBV11-2 and TRBJ2-3, the full variable domain is EAGVAQSPRYKIIEKRQSVAFWCNPISGHATLYWYQQILGQGPKLLIQFQNNGVVDDSQLPKDRFSAERLKGVDSTLKIQPAKLEDSAVYLCASSLGTGFDTQYFGPGTRLTVL.

About this clonotype itself: A read error may explain this, as a much larger clone is one base away. V is TRBV5-1 and J is TRBJ2-1; TRBD2 aligns across 9 bases. Trimming took 4 bases from V and 3 from J; bases not matched to a gene: 11. Germline V gene sequence: CDR1 SGHRS, CDR2 YFSETQ. CDR3 length: 17 amino acids. CDR3 loop: CASSRGSGTSSYNEQFF. CDR3 coding DNA: TGCGCCAGCAGCCGGGGTAGTGGGACTAGCAGCTACAATGAGCAGTTCTTC.

In its sample, this clonotype was seen a few times. The V gene is TRBV6-2 or TRBV6-3, the J gene TRBJ2-1, with 8 positions matching TRBD2. The trim removed 2 bases at V and 2 bases at J, leaving 11 bases unmatched. The CDR3 extends over 18 amino acids. CDR1 is MNHEY and CDR2 is SVGEGT in the germline V gene. The CDR3 DNA follows: TGTGCCAGCAGTTACCCGAGGGGGGGCGGGAGGACCTACAATGAGCAGTTCTTC. Protein: CASSYPRGGGRTYNEQFF.

This clonotype was seen many times. J is TRBJ1-4 and V is TRBV5-5; tentatively, D is TRBD1 (6 bases). Trimming removed 2 bases from V and 0 bases from J, with 11 bases in between. CDR1 and CDR2 (germline): SGHKS, YYEKEE (reference sequence). The length of the CDR3 is 16 residues. The CDR3 protein is CASSFEQGTTNEKLFF. In DNA form, the CDR3 reads TGTGCCAGCAGCTTTGAACAGGGCACAACTAATGAAAAACTGTTTTTT.

This clonotype was detected only a few times. V and J are TRBV28 and TRBJ1-2, with D possibly being TRBD1 (5 bases). Trimming cost V 1 base and J 2 bases, with 14 bases left between them. The CDR3 sequence is 16 residues long. Germline CDR1 and CDR2: MDHEN and SYDVKM. DNA of the CDR3: TGTGCCAGCAGTTTATTGTCCGGGGGGGGAAACTATGGCTACACCTTC. Protein sequence: CASSLLSGGGNYGYTF.

This clonotype was picked up many times. The chain recombines TRBV25-1 with TRBJ2-7; no firm D call. Deletions cut 3 bases from V and 4 bases from J, with 7 bases between. The germline gives CDR1 MGHDK, CDR2 SYGVNS. The CDR3 length is 12 residues. CDR3: CASSDAEYEQYF. CDR3 in DNA: TGTGCCAGCAGTGATGCGGAGTACGAGCAGTACTTC.

In its sample, this clonotype was seen many times. The rearrangement joins TRBV4-3 to TRBJ2-2, with D unclear. CDR1 is LGHNA, CDR2 YSLEER, per germline. The CDR3 spans 17 residues. Trimming stripped 0 bases from V and 3 bases from J, with 14 bases between. The CDR3 DNA follows: TGCGCCAGCAGCCAAGATATCGCCACAAGATACACCGGGGAGCTGTTTTTT. Its translation is CASSQDIATRYTGELFF.

This clonotype was seen just once. The chain couples TRBV5-4 to TRBJ1-4; 7 positions agree with TRBD1. The V and J ends lost 4 bases and 8 bases, in that order; junction bases with no gene match: 14. Germline V gives CDR1 SGHNT, CDR2 YYREEE (reference sequence). This CDR3 has 16 amino acids. The CDR3 here is CASSLKTGTVDEKLFF. In nucleotides, the CDR3 is TGTGCCAGCAGCCTAAAAACCGGGACAGTGGACGAAAAACTGTTTTTT. Complete variable domain (other parts from reference TRBV5-4 and TRBJ1-4): ETGVTQSPTHLIKTRGQQVTLRCSSQSGHNTVSWYQQALGQGPQFIFQYYREEENGRGNFPPRFSGLQFPNYSSELNVNALELDDSALYLCASSLKTGTVDEKLFFGSGTQLSVL.

The sample holds many counts of this clonotype. This chain uses TRBV6-2 or TRBV6-3 with TRBJ1-2, with D possibly being TRBD1 (5 bases). This CDR3 comprises 11 residues. CDR1 is MNHEY, CDR2 SVGEGT, per germline. The CDR3 sequence: CASSRGIGYTF. The CDR3 nucleotides read TGTGCTAGCTCAAGGGGAATTGGCTACACCTTC.

This clonotype appeared a few times. The genes are TRBV20-1 and TRBJ2-3, with 8 nucleotides matching TRBD2. The CDR3 length is 14 residues. The trim removed 5 bases at V and 2 bases at J, leaving 6 bases unmatched. Germline V gene lookup returns CDR1 DFQATT and CDR2 SNEGSKA (reference sequence). The CDR3 DNA sequence: TGCAGTGCTTCGCCGGGGGGGATCACAGATACGCAGTATTTT. The encoded protein is CSASPGGITDTQYF.